Below, one T cell receptor (beta chain) is given with its context. V lost 6 bases and J 9 bases, leaving 18 bases between the germline ends. The CDR3 covers 14 residues. CDR1 is MNHEY, CDR2 SMNVEV, per germline (reference sequence). This sample is part of a study of blood T cell repertoires in COVID-19. Some clones are missing from TCRdb's copy, which holds only in-frame ones; the method was immunoSEQ multiplex PCR. The top ten clones hold 2.9% of a sample with about 220,000 clones, approximately 84% of them seen once. The chain links TRBV27 to TRBJ2-1; unclear D gene. This receptor was taken from a man aged 50 to 60 who had recovered from COVID-19. Sequenced sample: peripheral blood. As DNA, the CDR3 is TGTGCCAGCAGACCGGGTTCATTCTTGGGTGAGCAGTTCTTC. The encoded protein is CASRPGSFLGEQFF.